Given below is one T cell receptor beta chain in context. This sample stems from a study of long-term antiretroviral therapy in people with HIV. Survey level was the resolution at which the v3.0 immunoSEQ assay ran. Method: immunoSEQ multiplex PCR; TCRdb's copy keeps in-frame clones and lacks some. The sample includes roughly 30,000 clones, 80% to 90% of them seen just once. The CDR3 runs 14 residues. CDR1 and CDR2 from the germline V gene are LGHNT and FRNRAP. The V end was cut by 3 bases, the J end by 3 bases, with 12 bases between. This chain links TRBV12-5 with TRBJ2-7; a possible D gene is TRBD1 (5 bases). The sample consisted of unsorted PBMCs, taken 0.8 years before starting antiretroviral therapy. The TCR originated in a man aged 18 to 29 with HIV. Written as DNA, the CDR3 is TGTGCTAGTGGTTTTGGGCAGGGTGACTACGAGCAGTACTTC. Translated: CASGFGQGDYEQYF.